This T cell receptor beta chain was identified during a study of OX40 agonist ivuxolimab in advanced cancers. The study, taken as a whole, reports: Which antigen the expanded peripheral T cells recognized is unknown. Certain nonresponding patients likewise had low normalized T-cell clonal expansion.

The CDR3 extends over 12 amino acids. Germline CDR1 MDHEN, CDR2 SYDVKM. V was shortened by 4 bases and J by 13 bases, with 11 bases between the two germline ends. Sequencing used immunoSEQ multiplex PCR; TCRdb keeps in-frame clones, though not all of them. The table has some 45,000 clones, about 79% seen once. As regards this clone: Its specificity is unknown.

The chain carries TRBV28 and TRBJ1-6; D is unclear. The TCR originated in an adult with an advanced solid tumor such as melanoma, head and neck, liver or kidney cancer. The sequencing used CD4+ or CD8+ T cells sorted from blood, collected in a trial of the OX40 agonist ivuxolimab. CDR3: CASSYPGSPLHF. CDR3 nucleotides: TGTGCCAGCAGTTACCCGGGCTCCCCCCTCCACTTT.